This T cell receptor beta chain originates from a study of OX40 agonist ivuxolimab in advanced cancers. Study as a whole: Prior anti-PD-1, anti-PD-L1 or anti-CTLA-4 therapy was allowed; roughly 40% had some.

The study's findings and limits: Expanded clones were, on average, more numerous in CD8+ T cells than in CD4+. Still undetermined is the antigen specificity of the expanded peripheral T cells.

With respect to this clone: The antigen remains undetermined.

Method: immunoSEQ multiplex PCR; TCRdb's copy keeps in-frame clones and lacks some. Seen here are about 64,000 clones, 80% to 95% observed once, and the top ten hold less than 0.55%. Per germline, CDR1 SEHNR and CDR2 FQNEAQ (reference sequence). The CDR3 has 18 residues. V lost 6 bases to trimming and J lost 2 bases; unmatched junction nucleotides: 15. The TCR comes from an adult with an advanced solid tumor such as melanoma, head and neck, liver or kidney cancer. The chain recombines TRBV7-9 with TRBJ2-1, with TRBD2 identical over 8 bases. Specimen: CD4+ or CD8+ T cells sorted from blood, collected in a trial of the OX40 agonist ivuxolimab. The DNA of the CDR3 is TGTGCCAGCAGTCCTGGGGCTAGCGGGCCTAGAACCTACAATGAGCAGTTCTTC. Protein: CASSPGASGPRTYNEQFF.